The clone carrying this T cell receptor beta chain was detected only a few times. Germline values: CDR1 SNHLY, CDR2 FYNNEI. Trimming cost V 11 bases and J 5 bases, with 21 bases left between them. This CDR3 region has 15 residues. This specimen comes from a study of human T cells and chemical hapten exposure. The wider study: Across the whole study, which lasted around 25 weeks, patients were given diphenylcyclopropenone on the scalp once a week.

A single record per CDR3 protein comes from TCRdb applying MiXCR to the RACE reads. The repertoire holds about 110,000 distinct CDR3 sequences, with roughly an eighth as singletons. The time point is: pre-sensitization, week 0. The treatment was: therapeutic diphenylcyclopropenone sensitization with weekly scalp DPC. The chain recombines TRBV2 with TRBJ2-2, with a tentative D call TRBD2 (5 bases). Sequences were derived from whole blood, sampled in connection with sensitization to the hapten diphenylcyclopropenone (DPC). The TCR comes from a woman aged 45-65 years with alopecia areata. Some clones in this sample may be carry-over from other donors' samples. In DNA, the CDR3 is TGTGCCTCCCTCCGGGGTGACCTGAGTACCGGGGAGCTGTTTTTT. Protein product: CASLRGDLSTGELFF.